A single TCR beta chain is shown here with its context. Its specificity is unknown. The sample originates from a study of cytomegalovirus exposure and HLA in healthy donors. Both 60 Vbeta primers and 13 Jbeta primers went into the PCR. Profiling relied on immunoSEQ multiplex PCR, and the TCRdb table lists in-frame clones only, not all of them. The top ten clones hold about 3.4% of a sample with about 130,000 clones, around 70% of them seen once. The CDR3 sequence is 16 residues long. V was pared by 0 bases and J by 5 bases, with 14 bases between. The V gene's germline CDR1 is LGHNA and CDR2 YNFKEQ. General study points: The likely explanation for a cluster of highly shared sequence variants was sequencing artifact. According to a later analysis, most TCR beta chains associated with CMV appeared HLA-restricted.

The rearrangement links TRBV4-2 to TRBJ2-1; D is undetermined. The TCR sequence derives from a man in his thirties or forties in good health and CMV-seronegative. The specimen sequenced was PBMCs. Here the CDR3 DNA reads TGTGCCAGCAGCCAAGATTGGAGCCCGAGAAACAATGAGCAGTTCTTC. It specifies CASSQDWSPRNNEQFF.